These 32 T cell receptor beta chains were all obtained from the same sample, sequenced in a study of T cell repertoires in cytomegalovirus infection. No antigen has been assigned to these receptors. TCRdb re-called the reads through MiXCR, storing one row per CDR3 protein. The data show about 900,000 distinct CDR3 sequences, roughly 30% seen once. This specimen was cultured CD8+ T cells from PBMCs, taken from culture after CMV antigen stimulation. The source is a human donor in good health (CMV status not recorded). Some clones in this sample may be carry-over from other donors' samples.

This chain connects TRBV4-1 to TRBJ1-6; D unclear. The CDR3 loop spans 16 amino acids. Germline values: CDR1 MGHRA, CDR2 YSYEKL. The ends were cut back, 0 bases at V and 4 bases at J, with 10 bases in the middle. CDR3 coding DNA: TGCGCCAGCAGCCAAGAAGTAGGCATGTATAATTCACCCCTCCACTTT. Its translation: CASSQEVGMYNSPLHF.

The CDR3 DNA sequence: TGTGCCAGCAGCTCTGCTGCTCAGGGTTCCTACAATGAGCAGTTCTTC. This encodes CASSSAAQGSYNEQFF. The chain couples TRBV5-6 to TRBJ2-1, with D possibly being TRBD1 (5 bases). V was clipped by 3 bases and J by 1 base, with 14 bases between them. The CDR3 runs to 16 residues. Germline lookup yields CDR1 SGHDT and CDR2 YYEEEE.

The sample holds many counts of this clonotype. The rearrangement links TRBV7-2 to TRBJ2-3, with TRBD1 as a possible D gene (6 bases). Trimming removed 6 bases from V and 3 bases from J, with 19 bases in between. The CDR3 runs to 16 residues. Germline assignment: CDR1 SGHTA and CDR2 FQGNSA. In nucleotides, the CDR3 is TGTGCCAGCAGTCGACCGATGGGGGCCAGTACAGATACGCAGTATTTT. Amino acid sequence: CASSRPMGASTDTQYF.

This clonotype was seen many times. The rearrangement links TRBV7-2 to TRBJ2-3; 8 bases are shared with TRBD1. There are 14 residues in the CDR3. CDR1 SGHTA and CDR2 FQGNSA come from the germline V gene. V trimming: 6 bases; J trimming: 3 bases; junction bases outside the gene matches: 5. The CDR3 region has the DNA TGTGCCAGCAGTCAGGGGGCCGGAACAGATACGCAGTATTTT. It codes for CASSQGAGTDTQYF.

V and J are TRBV6-2 or TRBV6-3 and TRBJ1-2, with TRBD1 as a possible D gene (5 bases). Between the trimmed V and J ends, which lost 0 bases and 8 bases, there was a span of 13 bases. CDR3 length: 14 amino acids. From germline, CDR1 is MNHEY and CDR2 SVGEGT. The CDR3 loop reads CASSYSSPGQGYTF. Written as DNA, the CDR3 is TGTGCCAGCAGTTACTCTTCGCCAGGGCAAGGCTACACCTTC.

In this sample, this clonotype turned up a few times. The chain has TRBV6-1 and TRBJ1-1; no definite D call. Per germline, CDR1 MNHNS and CDR2 SASEGT. The CDR3 has 16 residues. V gave up 7 bases and J gave up 1 base, with 19 bases separating them. The CDR3 DNA reads TGTGCCAGCACCCGGGAGCTGTTCGGGTCGAACACTGAAGCTTTCTTT. This sequence encodes CASTRELFGSNTEAFF.

This clonotype was counted between two and nine times. J is TRBJ2-5 and V is TRBV27; D not resolved. The CDR3 spans 15 residues. CDR1 is MNHEY and CDR2 is SMNVEV in the germline V gene (reference sequence). V lost 0 bases to trimming and J lost 0 bases, with 8 bases between them. This CDR3 is CASSLSEMYQETQYF. The CDR3 nucleotides read TGTGCCAGCAGTTTATCCGAGATGTACCAAGAGACCCAGTACTTC.

The V call is TRBV20-1, the J call TRBJ2-7; maybe TRBD1 (5 bases). V shed 0 bases and J shed 3 bases, with 18 bases lying between them. The CDR3 has 16 residues. Germline CDR1 is DFQATT and CDR2 is SNEGSKA (reference sequence). The CDR3 here is CSARDKGPGAHYEQYF. DNA of the CDR3: TGCAGTGCTAGAGATAAGGGGCCAGGCGCCCACTACGAGCAGTACTTC.

The chain is built from TRBV7-8 and TRBJ1-3; D is unresolved. The germline V and J ends were trimmed by 2 bases and 2 bases, with 10 bases remaining between them. This CDR3 is built from 15 residues. CDR1 SGHVS and CDR2 FQNEAQ come from the germline V gene. CDR3 in amino acids: CASSLTLNPGNTIYF. Here the CDR3 DNA reads TGTGCCAGCAGCTTAACGCTGAACCCTGGAAACACCATATATTTT. Supplemented by reference TRBV7-8 and TRBJ1-3, the full variable domain reads GAGVSQSPRYKVAKRGQDVALRCDPISGHVSLFWYQQALGQGPEFLTYFQNEAQLDKSGLPSDRFFAERPEGSVSTLKIQRTQQEDSAVYLCASSLTLNPGNTIYFGEGSWLTVV.

The chain employs TRBV2 and TRBJ1-1, with D possibly matching TRBD1 (5 bases). V was pared by 10 bases and J by 6 bases, with 12 bases between. The CDR3 has 11 amino acids. Germline V gives CDR1 SNHLY, CDR2 FYNNEI. The CDR3: CATVRGAEAFF. The CDR3 DNA reads TGTGCCACCGTCCGGGGGGCTGAAGCTTTCTTT.

The V call is TRBV12-3 or TRBV12-4, the J call TRBJ2-1, with D possibly being TRBD2 (6 bases). With 4 bases removed from V and 10 bases from J, the gap between germline ends came to 14 bases. The CDR3 is 13 residues long. The CDR3, as DNA: TGTGCCAGCAGTTACCCGGGACTTTGGGAGCAGTTCTTC. This translates into CASSYPGLWEQFF.

In DNA, the CDR3 is TGTGCCAGCACCCTTTCTGGGACCTATAATTCACCCCTCCACTTT. Protein product: CASTLSGTYNSPLHF. This rearrangement joins TRBV6-1 to TRBJ1-6; D is undetermined. The V end was cut by 7 bases, the J end by 2 bases, with 12 bases between. Germline V gives CDR1 MNHNS, CDR2 SASEGT. CDR3 length: 15 residues.

This clonotype was seen a handful of times. J is TRBJ1-1 and V is TRBV6-6; D unresolved. The CDR3 consists of 11 residues. Germline CDR1 is MNHNY and CDR2 is SVGAGI (reference sequence). Deletions cut 7 bases from V and 8 bases from J, with 11 bases between. CDR3 nucleotides: TGTGCCAGCATGGAGGGAGGGGAAGCTTTCTTT. Translated, it gives CASMEGGEAFF.

This clonotype was seen more than once but under ten times. This rearrangement joins TRBV7-9 to TRBJ2-1, with 12 bases identical to TRBD2. Germline CDR1 is SEHNR and CDR2 is FQNEAQ (reference sequence). V shed 5 bases, J shed 0 bases, and the junction held 2 bases outside the gene matches. The CDR3 has 16 residues. CDR3 sequence reads: CASSPTSGSSYNEQFF. CDR3 nucleotide sequence: TGTGCCAGCAGCCCGACTAGCGGGAGCTCCTACAATGAGCAGTTCTTC. The variable domain in full, with the rest retrieved from reference TRBV7-9 and TRBJ2-1, is DTGVSQNPRHKITKRGQNVTFRCDPISEHNRLYWYRQTLGQGPEFLTYFQNEAQLEKSRLLSDRFSAERPKGSFSTLEIQRTEQGDSAMYLCASSPTSGSSYNEQFFGPGTRLTVL.

V and J are TRBV10-3 and TRBJ1-2, with D perhaps matching TRBD1 (6 bases). Germline V gene data show CDR1 as ENHRY and CDR2 as SYGVKD. Trimming removed 2 bases from V and 6 bases from J, with 19 bases in between. The CDR3 contains 16 residues. CDR3 sequence: CAISEPGQSGRDGYTF. CDR3 nucleotides: TGTGCCATCAGTGAGCCAGGACAGTCGGGTCGGGATGGCTACACCTTC.

A word on this clonotype: A read error is possible here, since a much larger clone lies one base away. The rearrangement links TRBV7-8 to TRBJ2-3; D uncertain. The germline V gene encodes CDR1 SGHVS and CDR2 FQNEAQ. This CDR3 spans 11 amino acids. In DNA, the CDR3 is TGTGTCAGCAGTCAAAGGGATACGCAGTATTTT. This gives the protein CVSSQRDTQYF.

The chain uses TRBV4-1 and TRBJ1-6, with TRBD1 matching 7 bases. This CDR3 comprises 18 residues. Germline V gene data show CDR1 as MGHRA and CDR2 as YSYEKL. Germline trimming cut 1 base from V and 0 bases from J; bases unmatched to any gene: 6. The CDR3 DNA reads as TGCGCCAGCAGCCAAGGGGACAGTGCCGTCTCCTATAATTCACCCCTCCACTTT. This translates into CASSQGDSAVSYNSPLHF.

This clonotype was detected only a few times. CDR3 DNA sequence: TGTGCCAGCAGCTTATTGAGGACAGGGGGATTTTACGAGCAGTACTTC. Its protein product is CASSLLRTGGFYEQYF. The rearrangement uses TRBV7-6 and TRBJ2-7; 10 nucleotides match TRBD1. The CDR3 covers 16 residues. V trimming: 2 bases; J trimming: 4 bases; junction bases outside the gene matches: 8. In germline, CDR1 is SGHVS, CDR2 FNYEAQ.

In this sample, this clonotype turned up a few times. The chain uses TRBV9 and TRBJ2-4; TRBD2 matches 8 bases. The ends lost 4 bases at V and 2 bases at J; junction bases unmatched: 14. The germline V gene encodes CDR1 SGDLS and CDR2 YYNGEE. This CDR3 has 18 residues. The CDR3 DNA is TGTGCCAGCAGCACAACGGGGGGGCCCACTAAAACCAAAAACATTCAGTACTTC. It encodes CASSTTGGPTKTKNIQYF.

This clonotype was seen more than once but under ten times. The CDR3 bases are TGTGCCAGCAGCTACGCCTCCGGGACTAGAATATACAATGAGCAGTTCTTC. It codes for CASSYASGTRIYNEQFF. The chain carries TRBV6-2 or TRBV6-3 and TRBJ2-1; 8 bases map to TRBD2. From germline, CDR1 is MNHEY and CDR2 SVGEGT. The V and J ends lost 6 bases and 4 bases, in that order; junction bases with no gene match: 14. The CDR3 loop spans 17 amino acids.

This chain joins TRBV19 and TRBJ2-3; D is undetermined. The V gene's germline CDR1 is LNHDA and CDR2 SQIVND (reference sequence). This CDR3 has 16 residues. The V end lost 0 bases, the J end lost 3 bases, and 13 bases lay between the germline ends. DNA for the CDR3: TGTGCCAGTAGTATAGATCCAAAGGGAATTACAGATACGCAGTATTTT. Translating it yields CASSIDPKGITDTQYF.

This clonotype turned up a few times. J is TRBJ1-5 and V is TRBV6-6; a possible D gene is TRBD1 (6 bases). The ends were cut back, 5 bases at V and 6 bases at J, with 11 bases in the middle. The length of the CDR3 is 13 residues. The germline gives CDR1 MNHNY, CDR2 SVGAGI (reference sequence). As DNA, the CDR3 is TGTGCCAGCAGTCCATCAGGGGTTCAGCCCCAGCATTTT. Protein product: CASSPSGVQPQHF.

DNA of the CDR3: TGTGCCAGCCGACAGGGTATGTACGAGCAGTACGTC. It yields the protein CASRQGMYEQYV. This chain uses TRBV6-1 with TRBJ2-7; 7 nucleotides agree with TRBD1. CDR3 length: 12 residues. The germline gives CDR1 MNHNS, CDR2 SASEGT. J gave up 4 bases and V 8 bases, and 5 bases lay outside the gene matches.

V is TRBV19 and J is TRBJ2-5; possibly TRBD1 for D (5 bases). The CDR3 is 16 amino acids. In germline, CDR1 is LNHDA, CDR2 SQIVND (reference sequence). The V end lost 4 bases, the J end lost 3 bases, and 18 bases lay between the germline ends. CDR3 amino acids: CASSRPGPRAKETQYF. The CDR3 bases are TGTGCCAGTAGTAGGCCAGGGCCTCGGGCTAAAGAGACCCAGTACTTC.

V gene TRBV6-5 combines with J gene TRBJ2-1; tentatively, D is TRBD1 (5 bases). Germline-derived CDR1 and CDR2 are MNHEY and SVGAGI. CDR3 length: 12 residues. CDR3 nucleotide sequence: TGTGCGGTCGGGCCAGGGTATTATGAGCAGTTCTTC. Its protein product is CAVGPGYYEQFF.

This clonotype has a single count. The chain couples TRBV19 to TRBJ1-1; maybe TRBD1 (6 bases). Trimming cost V 5 bases and J 0 bases, with 13 bases left between them. Germline CDR1 is LNHDA and CDR2 is SQIVND (reference sequence). CDR3 length: 15 amino acids. The CDR3 here is CASSQGHTLNTEAFF. The CDR3 DNA reads TGTGCCAGTAGTCAGGGACATACCTTGAACACTGAAGCTTTCTTT. Complete variable domain (other parts from reference TRBV19 and TRBJ1-1): DGGITQSPKYLFRKEGQNVTLSCEQNLNHDAMYWYRQDPGQGLRLIYYSQIVNDFQKGDIAEGYSVSREKKESFPLTVTSAQKNPTAFYLCASSQGHTLNTEAFFGQGTRLTVV.

The chain recombines TRBV13 with TRBJ1-1; D ambiguous. The CDR3 covers 16 residues. The ends were cut back, 0 bases at V and 4 bases at J, with 15 bases in the middle. CDR1 PRHDT and CDR2 FYEKMQ come from the germline V gene (reference sequence). The CDR3 bases are TGTGCCAGCAGCTTAGGGATGGACGAATGGAGCACTGAAGCTTTCTTT. This translates into CASSLGMDEWSTEAFF.

This clonotype was seen a few times. The V call is TRBV6-2 or TRBV6-3, the J call TRBJ2-7; D possibly corresponds to TRBD1 (5 bases). This CDR3 comprises 16 residues. Germline V gene lookup returns CDR1 MNHEY and CDR2 SVGEGT. Trimming removed 6 bases at V and 3 bases at J, with 21 bases between. CDR3 protein: CASRPLLTEASYEQYV. Here the CDR3 DNA reads TGTGCCAGCAGGCCCTTGCTGACAGAGGCGAGCTACGAGCAGTACGTC.

The sample holds a few counts of this clonotype. This chain uses TRBV6-5 with TRBJ1-6; 11 bases agree with TRBD1. V shed 0 bases and J 10 bases; nucleotides not matched to a gene: 2. CDR1 is MNHEY, CDR2 SVGAGI, per germline. The CDR3 spans 15 residues. Here the CDR3 reads CASSYSRTGGSPLHF. CDR3 sequence (DNA): TGTGCCAGCAGTTACTCCCGGACAGGGGGCTCACCCCTCCACTTT.

This clonotype has a handful of counts. The chain employs TRBV3-1 and TRBJ2-1, with no clear D. The V and J ends lost 0 bases and 8 bases respectively, with 14 bases between them. The CDR3 contains 15 residues. The germline V gene encodes CDR1 LGHDT and CDR2 YNNKEL (reference sequence). The CDR3 sequence: CASSQDLGWAYEQFF. In nucleotides, the CDR3 is TGTGCCAGCAGCCAAGATCTGGGGTGGGCCTATGAGCAGTTCTTC.

This clonotype was seen more than once but under ten times. This chain joins TRBV4-1 and TRBJ1-1; no definite D call. Trimming stripped 1 base from V and 3 bases from J, with 6 bases between. The germline V gene encodes CDR1 MGHRA and CDR2 YSYEKL. The CDR3 spans 13 residues. As DNA, the CDR3 is TGCGCCAGCAGCCAAGTGAGGTACACTGAAGCTTTCTTT. This gives the protein CASSQVRYTEAFF.

There are many counts of this clonotype. The chain carries TRBV3-1 and TRBJ2-1, with 11 nucleotides matching TRBD2. This CDR3 spans 17 amino acids. V lost 3 bases and J lost 8; bases outside the gene matches: 12. Germline CDR1 and CDR2: LGHDT and YNNKEL (reference sequence). CDR3 sequence: CASSQDRYPGLADEQFF. The CDR3 DNA reads as TGTGCCAGCAGCCAGGATAGATACCCGGGACTAGCGGATGAGCAGTTCTTC.